The rows below give T cell receptor beta chains drawn from one sample of a study of radiotherapy plus CTLA-4 blockade in lung cancer. Profiled with immunoSEQ multiplex PCR; TCRdb holds only in-frame clones, not every one. This table holds tens of thousands of clones, over 55% found once. The source material was peripheral blood, sampled from a patient treated with radiotherapy plus ipilimumab. The receptors originated from a human donor with non-small cell lung cancer whose response to radiotherapy plus ipilimumab could not be evaluated. CDR3s include the opening cysteine and the closing phenylalanine or tryptophan. Each record gives: CDR3 protein, CDR3 DNA, D gene, clone size, J gene, V gene. The D gene is left open where the match is weak. Size values are once, few and many counts, or a class for expanded clones, and some rows have none.

CASAPLGPNNEQFF | TGTGCCAGCGCGCCGTTGGGCCCGAACAATGAGCAGTTCTTC | - | - | TRBJ2-1 | TRBV27
CASRETLAWSRSPLHF | TGTGCCAGCCGCGAGACCTTGGCGTGGTCGAGGTCACCCCTCCACTTT | - | - | TRBJ1-6 | TRBV27
CASITYSGRTPTDTQYF | TGTGCCAGCATTACCTATAGCGGGAGGACTCCCACAGATACGCAGTATTTT | TRBD2 | - | TRBJ2-3 | TRBV28
CASSRPGDRTYEQYF | TGTGCCAGCAGTCGACCCGGGGACAGGACCTACGAGCAGTACTTC | TRBD1 | - | TRBJ2-7 | TRBV6-6
CASSVDAGLAGREQFF | TGTGCCAGCAGCGTAGACGCGGGACTAGCGGGACGTGAGCAGTTCTTC | TRBD2 | few | TRBJ2-1 | TRBV9
CAWSGLAETQYF | TGTGCCTGGAGTGGACTAGCGGAGACCCAGTACTTC | TRBD2 | - | TRBJ2-5 | TRBV30
CASSQVELAGVDTQYF | TGTGCCAGCAGCCAAGTAGAACTAGCGGGAGTGGATACGCAGTATTTT | TRBD2 | - | TRBJ2-3 | TRBV14
CASSLKRSQQFF | TGTGCCAGCAGCTTAAAGCGGAGTCAGCAGTTCTTC | - | - | TRBJ2-1 | TRBV7-2
CASSQTRSDEQYF | TGTGCCAGCAGTCAGACCAGAAGCGACGAGCAGTACTTC | - | - | TRBJ2-7 | TRBV6-5
CATRIGYTIYF | TGTGCCACCCGAATCGGGTACACCATATATTTT | - | - | TRBJ1-3 | TRBV6-1
CASSLGRGLMNTEAFF | TGTGCCAGCAGTTTAGGCAGGGGGCTTATGAACACTGAAGCTTTCTTT | TRBD1 | - | TRBJ1-1 | TRBV28
CASSWPSTDTQYF | TGTGCCAGCAGCTGGCCTAGCACAGATACGCAGTATTTT | - | few | TRBJ2-3 | TRBV5-4
CASSQTGMKDYGYTF | TGTGCCAGCAGCCAGACAGGGATGAAAGACTATGGCTACACCTTC | TRBD1 | few | TRBJ1-2 | TRBV2
CASSFFRNTEAFF | TGTGCCAGCAGCTTTTTCCGTAACACTGAAGCTTTCTTT | - | - | TRBJ1-1 | TRBV11-2
CASSKRTGSYEQYF | TGTGCCAGTAGTAAAAGGACAGGCTCCTACGAGCAGTACTTC | TRBD1 | few | TRBJ2-7 | TRBV19
CASSLPGERTDTQYF | TGTGCCAGCTCACTTCCGGGAGAGCGCACAGATACGCAGTATTTT | - | - | TRBJ2-3 | TRBV18
CASSAPAGLAGQETQYF | TGTGCCAGCAGCGCCCCCGCGGGACTAGCGGGCCAAGAGACCCAGTACTTC | TRBD2 | few | TRBJ2-5 | TRBV9
CASSWTSGRAGYEQYF | TGCGCCAGCAGCTGGACTAGCGGGAGGGCGGGGTACGAACAGTACTTC | TRBD2 | - | TRBJ2-7 | TRBV5-1
CASKTGANYGYTF | TGTGCCAGCAAGACAGGGGCCAACTATGGCTACACCTTC | TRBD1 | - | TRBJ1-2 | TRBV6-5
CASSLSGRTFDEQFF | TGCGCCAGCAGCCTTAGCGGGAGAACGTTTGATGAGCAGTTCTTC | TRBD2 | - | TRBJ2-1 | TRBV5-1
CASSPRTAATNEKLFF | TGTGCCAGCAGCCCAAGGACAGCAGCAACTAATGAAAAACTGTTTTTT | - | - | TRBJ1-4 | TRBV7-2
CASSQDRSGTTARTDTQYF | TGCGCCAGCAGCCAAGATAGAAGCGGCACCACTGCACGCACAGATACGCAGTATTTT | - | - | TRBJ2-3 | TRBV4-1
CASSLDASGHNEQFF | TGTGCCAGCAGCTTGGATGCTAGCGGCCACAATGAGCAGTTCTTC | TRBD2 | medium-sized | TRBJ2-1 | TRBV5-4
CASSFGRGGQPQHF | TGTGCCAGCAGTTTCGGGAGGGGAGGTCAGCCCCAGCATTTT | - | - | TRBJ1-5 | TRBV28
CASSPRAGRSYEQYF | TGTGCCAGCAGCCCCCGGGCAGGGAGGTCCTACGAGCAGTACTTC | - | once | TRBJ2-7 | TRBV7-2
CASSLDPSGGTDTQYF | TGTGCCAGCAGCTTGGATCCGTCGGGAGGCACAGATACGCAGTATTTT | - | few | TRBJ2-3 | TRBV5-4
CASSPDWTLVEQYF | TGTGCCAGCAGTCCGGACTGGACCCTCGTCGAGCAGTACTTC | - | - | TRBJ2-7 | TRBV6-5
CASSVQAGGPIDEQFF | TGTGCCAGCAGCGTCCAAGCGGGAGGGCCGATTGATGAGCAGTTCTTC | TRBD2 | - | TRBJ2-1 | TRBV9
CASSLAGEGPYEQYF | TGTGCCAGCAGCTTAGCCGGGGAGGGGCCCTACGAGCAGTACTTC | TRBD2 | - | TRBJ2-7 | TRBV7-8